This T cell receptor (beta chain) derives from a study of human T cells and chemical hapten exposure (dated by TCRdb to the early 2020s). Turning to the overall study: For sensitization, 2% DPC in acetone was applied to a roughly 2 cm by roughly 2 cm area of upper inner arm skin. The patient cohort, mostly female, included alopecia areata with under or over 50% scalp involvement, alopecia totalis and alopecia universalis. Patch testing on the upper back used Finn chambers containing 0.01% DPC, with scoring done after 6 days according to International Contact Dermatitis Research Group standards. Weekly therapeutic DPC doses were additionally applied to the scalp of patients throughout the roughly 24-week study period. This study followed changes in the peripheral blood TCR repertoire in vivo during primary and secondary sensitization of alopecia patients to the hapten diphenylcyclopropenone (DPC). Blood samples were taken from patients before sensitization (week 0) and at 2, 6 and about 24 weeks after DPC sensitization. Approximately 28 alopecia patients gave blood for TCR sequencing at one to four time points (pre-sensitization, 2, 6 and 24 weeks). The libraries were sequenced as a pool, and the TCR yield per sample differed mostly because of small variations in library volumes within the pool. The research as a whole found: The number of PT1 expanded TCRs positively correlated with patch test score, significant at thresholds 8, 16 and 32 but not 4. Repeated subsampling changed both the strength of the expansion versus patch-test correlation and the threshold at which the correlation became significant. DPC sensitization did not change the number of TCRs with a frequency above 1 in 1000, and there was no evidence of changes in global repertoire structure. Significantly more large CDR3 similarity clusters were formed by expanded TCRs than by pre-sensitization or healthy control sets, consistent with antigen-driven responses. Alopecia, a presumed autoimmune disease, was present in all patients, so the immune response of the patients might differ from that of healthy individuals.

Library method: RACE. The sequencer was a NextSeq 500. Library preparation attached unique molecular identifiers to individual cDNA molecules for quantitative, reproducible TCR counting. Both TCR alpha and TCR beta chains were sequenced from each blood RNA sample. Under the source paper's analysis protocol: The median number of TCRs per sample was over 85,000, ranging from roughly 23,224 to 690,600. V, J and CDR3 annotation of the TCR reads was performed with the Decombinator software suite. For PS versus PT1 abundance plots, all samples were subsampled to the same number of TCRs (28,000). TCRs were defined as expanded if absent before sensitization and observed at least eight times at the 2-week time point. The public reads were quality trimmed at Q25 with fastp and then assembled into clones with MiXCR by TCRdb, keeping productive beta chains. Merged by CDR3 protein, the rows form single entries marked with the most common genes and DNA. The V and J calls were determined by TCRdb, not by the authors. This sample is represented by tens of thousands of distinct CDR3 sequences; about 10% of them were singletons. The ten largest clonotypes hold about 3.5% of the sample.

The trim is 0 bases for V and 4 bases for J, with a gap of 10 bases between the germline ends. The germline V gene provides CDR1 SGDLS and CDR2 YYNGEE. Inclusive of the bounding cysteine and phenylalanine, the CDR3 is 15 residues long. Just CDR3 DNA is preserved here, 45 bases in frame from base 1. This clonotype was seen many times. This clone's antigen is unknown. No base qualities exist here, and no much larger clone lies one base off it. Read against the paper, the sample's time point label means: patch test 3, about 24 weeks after DPC sensitization. Interpreted using the paper, the treatment or condition label stands for: therapeutic diphenylcyclopropenone sensitization with weekly scalp DPC. Blood at each patch-test visit was drawn before the patch test was applied. Patients were eligible if aged 18 to 70, diagnosed with alopecia and judged suitable for DPC therapy, and pregnant patients were excluded. Total RNA was extracted from unfractionated whole blood that had been collected in Tempus Blood RNA tubes.

The receptor chain draws on TRBV9 and TRBJ2-2, with no D gene named confidently. The specimen comprised whole blood, sampled in connection with sensitization to the hapten diphenylcyclopropenone (DPC). The TCR was taken from a woman aged 45-65 years with alopecia areata. Some clones in this sample may be carry-over from other donors' samples. The DNA sequence is as follows: TGTGCCAGCAGCGTAGACGCGGTTTCCACCGGGGAGCTGTTTTTT. Its protein is CASSVDAVSTGELFF.